The 5 T cell receptor beta chains given below trace back to one sample, sequenced in a study of blood T cell repertoires in COVID-19 (dated by TCRdb to 2020 to 2022). Libraries were constructed by the immunoSEQ multiplex PCR assay. Here the immuneACCESS table is served through TCRdb, limited to in-frame sequences with V and J called. Missing clones are a known gap in these copies; in checked studies unresolved V genes cover under half, and the rest lacks a known reason. The sample data list fewer than 500,000 clones, and 80% to 90% of these were observed just once. The ten largest account for approximately 1.5% of the sample. The sequenced sample was peripheral blood. The receptors were sampled from a woman in her twenties or thirties with active or convalescent COVID-19.

In DNA form, the CDR3 reads TGTGCCAGCAGCCAAGAAATCCTAGCGGGAGGGTACGAGCAGTACTTC. Translation gives CASSQEILAGGYEQYF. J is TRBJ2-7 and V is TRBV3-1 (or the pseudogene TRBV3-2); TRBD2 matches at 12 bases. Trimming cost V 0 bases and J 4 bases; bases outside gene matches: 4. CDR3 size: 16 residues. In germline, CDR1 is LGHDT, CDR2 YNNKEL (reference sequence).

This rearrangement joins TRBV7-9 to TRBJ2-7; D may be TRBD1 (5 bases). Between the trimmed V and J ends, which lost 6 bases and 2 bases, there was a span of 20 bases. Per the germline V gene, CDR1 is SEHNR and CDR2 is FQNEAQ (reference sequence). This CDR3 is built from 16 residues. The CDR3 region has the DNA TGTGCCAGCAGTACCTCCCCAGGGCAGCTAACCTACGAGCAGTACTTC. Translated: CASSTSPGQLTYEQYF.

V is TRBV7-9 and J is TRBJ1-1; a weak D match, TRBD1 (5 bases). Germline CDR1 is SEHNR and CDR2 is FQNEAQ (reference sequence). The length of the CDR3 is 13 residues. V lost 5 bases and J 4 bases, leaving 11 bases between the germline ends. CDR3 DNA sequence: TGTGCCAGCAGCCCCCAGGGAGGCACTGAAGCTTTCTTT. Protein: CASSPQGGTEAFF.

In its sample, this clone was seen a few times. One junction end does not reproduce the germline sequence, and a read error may be involved. V usage is TRBV18 and J usage is TRBJ1-1, with no clear D. The CDR3 covers 13 residues. Germline values: CDR1 KGHSH, CDR2 LQKENI. CDR3 amino acids: CASSVAGNAEAFF. CDR3 in DNA: TGTGCCAGCTCAGTGGCGGGGAACGCTGAAGCTTTCTTT.

The chain employs TRBV29-1 and TRBJ2-1; D call uncertain. The germline gives CDR1 SQVTM, CDR2 ANQGSEA. This CDR3 is 12 amino acids long. The V gene lost 7 bases and the J gene lost 4 bases, with 11 bases spanning the gap. CDR3 nucleotide sequence: TGCAGCGCCAAAACTACATACAATGAGCAGTTCTTC. This gives the protein CSAKTTYNEQFF.